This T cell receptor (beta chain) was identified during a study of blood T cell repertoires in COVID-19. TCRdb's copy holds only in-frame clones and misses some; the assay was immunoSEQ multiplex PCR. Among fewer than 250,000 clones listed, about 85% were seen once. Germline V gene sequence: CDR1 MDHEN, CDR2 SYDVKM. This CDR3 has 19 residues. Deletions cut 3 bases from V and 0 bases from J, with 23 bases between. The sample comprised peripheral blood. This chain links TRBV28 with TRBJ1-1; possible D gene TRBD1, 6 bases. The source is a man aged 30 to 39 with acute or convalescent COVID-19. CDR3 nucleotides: TGTGCCAGCAGTTTGGGGACCGGACAGTTCTTTACCATGAACACTGAAGCTTTCTTT. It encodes CASSLGTGQFFTMNTEAFF.